These 16 T cell receptor beta chains share one sample of origin, sequenced in a study of response to subunit inactivated influenza vaccine. One entry per CDR3 protein results from TCRdb running MiXCR on the RT-PCR reads. The repertoire holds under 750,000 distinct CDR3 sequences, with approximately 12% as singletons. Specimen: PBMCs from blood, collected on the day of vaccination. These receptors were obtained from a man in his forties or fifties who received an inactivated influenza vaccine.

The V and J genes are TRBV20-1 and TRBJ2-3, with D perhaps matching TRBD2 (5 bases). The CDR3 sequence is 14 residues long. Germline lookup yields CDR1 DFQATT and CDR2 SNEGSKA (reference sequence). Here the CDR3 DNA reads TGCAGCGCCGCTAGCCCCTCCAGGACAGATACGCAGTATTTT. This sequence encodes CSAASPSRTDTQYF.

The table lists this clonotype with a few counts. The chain carries TRBV7-6 and TRBJ2-2; 9 bases are a match to TRBD1. J was trimmed by 4 bases and V by 5 bases; bases with no gene match: 8. The germline V gene has CDR1 SGHVS and CDR2 FNYEAQ. The CDR3 extends over 16 amino acids. The DNA of the CDR3 is TGTGCCAGCAGCCCGGGGGGACAGGGAGGCACCGGGGAGCTGTTTTTT. It yields the protein CASSPGGQGGTGELFF.

This clonotype came up many times. The rearrangement links TRBV30 to TRBJ2-7, with D possibly matching TRBD2 (6 bases). Germline CDR1 is GTSNPN and CDR2 is SVGIG (reference sequence). The CDR3 spans 14 residues. The V and J ends lost 3 bases and 2 bases respectively, with 14 bases between them. The CDR3 spells CAWSGTLRPYEQYF. The CDR3 region has the DNA TGTGCCTGGAGCGGGACTCTGAGGCCCTACGAGCAGTACTTC.

The chain has TRBV10-3 and TRBJ1-5; D ambiguous. V lost 5 bases and J 0 bases, leaving 14 bases between the germline ends. This CDR3 region has 16 residues. Per germline, CDR1 ENHRY and CDR2 SYGVKD. The CDR3 region has the DNA TGTGCCATCAGTCCCGGGGAGATGTATAGCAATCAGCCCCAGCATTTT. The encoded protein is CAISPGEMYSNQPQHF.

The chain joins TRBV12-3 or TRBV12-4 to TRBJ2-1; perhaps TRBD2 as D (5 bases). The CDR3 loop spans 15 amino acids. V lost 2 bases and J lost 0, with 8 bases in between. The CDR3 sequence: CASSLKTSSYNEQFF. The DNA of the CDR3 is TGTGCCAGCAGTTTAAAAACTAGCTCCTACAATGAGCAGTTCTTC.

This clonotype was detected ten times or more. J is TRBJ2-7 and V is TRBV7-2; 8 bases fit TRBD2. CDR1 is SGHTA, CDR2 FQGNSA, per germline. J was trimmed by 4 bases and V by 3 bases; bases with no gene match: 5. The CDR3 extends over 14 amino acids. CDR3 loop: CASSFAGGGYEQYF. As DNA, the CDR3 is TGTGCCAGCAGCTTCGCGGGGGGTGGATACGAGCAGTACTTC.

CDR3 sequence (DNA): TGTGCCACCAGTGATTTGCTAACTAAAGGGAAAGAGACCCAGTACTTC. It translates to CATSDLLTKGKETQYF. The genes are TRBV24-1 and TRBJ2-5; D gene uncertain. This CDR3 region has 16 residues. Germline V gene data show CDR1 as KGHDR and CDR2 as SFDVKD. The V gene lost 0 bases and the J gene lost 3 bases, with 13 bases spanning the gap.

This clonotype was detected only a few times. The chain is built from TRBV7-8 and TRBJ1-2; 9 bases fit TRBD1. The J segment lost 3 bases and the V segment lost 3 bases, leaving 11 bases of the junction unmatched. This CDR3 has 17 residues. Germline CDR1 SGHVS, CDR2 FQNEAQ. CDR3 bases: TGTGCCAGCAGCTTGAGGGACAGGGCGACTATCGACTATGGCTACACCTTC. As protein: CASSLRDRATIDYGYTF.

This clonotype was observed a handful of times. This chain joins TRBV10-3 and TRBJ2-2, with D perhaps matching TRBD1 (5 bases). Germline CDR1 reads ENHRY; CDR2 reads SYGVKD. With 4 bases removed from V and 8 bases from J, the gap between germline ends came to 14 bases. There are 14 residues in the CDR3. The DNA for the CDR3 is TGTGCCATCAGTGGGGGCCAAGCAAGAGGGGAGCTGTTTTTT. It translates to CAISGGQARGELFF.

The CDR3 is CSAPGLALYNEQFF. In nucleotides, the CDR3 is TGCAGTGCTCCGGGACTAGCGCTATACAATGAGCAGTTCTTC. The chain combines TRBV20-1 with TRBJ2-1; 10 nucleotides align to TRBD2. CDR1 and CDR2 from the germline V gene are DFQATT and SNEGSKA (reference sequence). The junction had 5 bases not matched to a gene; V was cut back by 5 bases and J by 4 bases. CDR3 length: 14 amino acids.

This clonotype has only a few counts. The CDR3 here is CASSGGLYTGELFF. CDR3 coding DNA: TGTGCCAGCAGCGGGGGACTTTACACCGGGGAGCTGTTTTTT. This rearrangement joins TRBV9 to TRBJ2-2; tentative D call: TRBD2 (6 bases). Germline V gives CDR1 SGDLS, CDR2 YYNGEE. The CDR3 has 14 amino acids. Trimming took 3 bases from V and 3 from J, leaving 9 bases between them.

V and J are TRBV6-2 or TRBV6-3 and TRBJ1-1; perhaps TRBD1 as D (5 bases). The CDR3 covers 13 residues. Trimming pared 6 bases from V and 2 bases from J, leaving 10 bases between. Germline V lookup: CDR1 MNHEY, CDR2 SVGEGT. The CDR3, as DNA: TGTGCCAGCAGGAAACAGGATAACACTGAAGCTTTCTTT. It is translated as CASRKQDNTEAFF.

In this sample, this clonotype turned up a few times. The gene calls are TRBV30 and TRBJ1-3, with D maybe TRBD1 (5 bases). The ends were cut back, 7 bases at V and 1 base at J, with 8 bases in the middle. Germline V gene lookup returns CDR1 GTSNPN and CDR2 SVGIG (reference sequence). The length of the CDR3 is 12 residues. The CDR3 here is CAYQGSGNTIYF. The CDR3 region has the DNA TGTGCCTACCAGGGTTCTGGAAACACCATATATTTT.

A few counts support this clonotype. The rearrangement uses TRBV20-1 and TRBJ2-5; 10 nucleotides agree with TRBD2. CDR1 and CDR2 from the germline V gene are DFQATT and SNEGSKA (reference sequence). Trimming cost V 1 base and J 5 bases; bases outside gene matches: 7. CDR3 length: 15 residues. CDR3 region: CSARGASGRGETQYF. The CDR3 nucleotides read TGCAGTGCTAGAGGGGCTAGCGGGAGAGGCGAGACCCAGTACTTC.

This clonotype was seen more than once but under ten times. This CDR3 is CSASRRGAPQPQHF. As DNA, the CDR3 is TGCAGTGCTAGCCGCAGGGGGGCTCCTCAGCCCCAGCATTTT. The chain links TRBV20-1 to TRBJ1-5, with 7 bases fitting TRBD1. The CDR3 spans 14 residues. Germline CDR1 reads DFQATT; CDR2 reads SNEGSKA (reference sequence). Trimming removed 3 bases from V and 6 bases from J; junction bases left unmatched: 8.

This clonotype was seen a few times. The chain joins TRBV27 to TRBJ2-7; D is unclear. CDR1 is MNHEY, CDR2 SMNVEV, per germline (reference sequence). V lost 4 bases and J lost 6, with 16 bases in between. This CDR3 region has 14 residues. The CDR3 spells CASSSVLLSGEQYF. CDR3 DNA: TGTGCCAGCAGTTCCGTCCTTTTGTCAGGCGAGCAGTACTTC.